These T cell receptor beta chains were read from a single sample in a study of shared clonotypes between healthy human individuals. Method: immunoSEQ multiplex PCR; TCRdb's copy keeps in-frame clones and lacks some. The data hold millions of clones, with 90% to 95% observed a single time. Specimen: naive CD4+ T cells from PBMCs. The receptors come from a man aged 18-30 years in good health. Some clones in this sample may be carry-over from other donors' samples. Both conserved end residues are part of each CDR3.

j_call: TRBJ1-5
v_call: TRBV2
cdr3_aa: CASSMDRTWDQPQHF

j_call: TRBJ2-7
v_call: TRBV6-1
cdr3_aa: CASRIDRAHEQYF

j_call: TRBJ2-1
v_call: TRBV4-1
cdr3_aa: CASSQRGLAGVNEQFF

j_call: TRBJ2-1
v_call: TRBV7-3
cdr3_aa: CASSPQGEVRFNEQFF

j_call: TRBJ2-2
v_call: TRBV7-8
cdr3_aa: CASSLIQGSDGELFF

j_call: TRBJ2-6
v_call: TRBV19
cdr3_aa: CASSFGPGANVLTF

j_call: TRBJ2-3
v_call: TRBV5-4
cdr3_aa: CASSLGQGADTQYF

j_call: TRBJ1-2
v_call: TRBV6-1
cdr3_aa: CASSGRTDLYGYTF

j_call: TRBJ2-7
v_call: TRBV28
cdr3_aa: CASSFPLVLAGGSYEQYF

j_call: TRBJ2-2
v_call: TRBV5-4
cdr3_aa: CASSSGLAGVDTGELFF

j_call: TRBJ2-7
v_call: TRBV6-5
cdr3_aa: CASSAGLAATYEQYF

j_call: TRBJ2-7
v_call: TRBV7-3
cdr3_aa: CASSLRLAGGDEQYF

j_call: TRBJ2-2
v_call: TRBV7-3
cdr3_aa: CASSPDTNTGELFF

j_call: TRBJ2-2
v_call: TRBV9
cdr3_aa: CASSVTHTQGQGAGELFF

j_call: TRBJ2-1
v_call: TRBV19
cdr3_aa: CASSILTNNEQFF

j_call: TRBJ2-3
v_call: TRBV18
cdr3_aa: CASSPLQSRTDTQYF

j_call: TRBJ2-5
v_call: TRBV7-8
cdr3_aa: CASSPFEGLQETQYF

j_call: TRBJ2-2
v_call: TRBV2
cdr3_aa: CASSESAQRGELFF

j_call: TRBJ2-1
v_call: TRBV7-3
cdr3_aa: CASSLTAGGSYNEQFF

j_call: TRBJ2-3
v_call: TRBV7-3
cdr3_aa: CASSQNSGPMGDTQYF

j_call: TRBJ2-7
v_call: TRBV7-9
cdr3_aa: CASSLAGGLSYEQYF

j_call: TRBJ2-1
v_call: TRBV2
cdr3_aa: CASTRDSAYNEQFF

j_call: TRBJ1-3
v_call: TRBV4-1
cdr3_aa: CASSVLPGNTIYF

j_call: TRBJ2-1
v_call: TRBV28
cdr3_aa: CASSTPLAGGDGARGEQFF

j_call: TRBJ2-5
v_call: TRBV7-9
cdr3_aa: CASSLTSGRLETQYF

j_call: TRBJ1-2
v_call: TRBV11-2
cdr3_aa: CASSSLTGSPLIYGYTF

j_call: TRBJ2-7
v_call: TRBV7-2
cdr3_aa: CASSFDGTASYEQYF

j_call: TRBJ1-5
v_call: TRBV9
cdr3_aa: CASTSLGTGNQPQHF

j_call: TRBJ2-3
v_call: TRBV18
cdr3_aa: CASSTLDSTDTQYF

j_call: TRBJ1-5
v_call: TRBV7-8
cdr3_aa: CASSLVGNQPQHF

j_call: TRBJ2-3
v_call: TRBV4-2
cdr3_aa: CASSPIAGGPTDTQYF

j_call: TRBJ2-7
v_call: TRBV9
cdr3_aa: CASSVGLAGRSYEQYF

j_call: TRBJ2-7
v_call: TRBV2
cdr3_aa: CASRVLAGGSYEQYF

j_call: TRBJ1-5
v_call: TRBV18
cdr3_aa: CASSPDGNQPQHF

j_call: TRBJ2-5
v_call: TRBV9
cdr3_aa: CASSVALAGGQGAGAQYF

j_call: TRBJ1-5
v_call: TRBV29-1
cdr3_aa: CSVGWGRNQPQHF

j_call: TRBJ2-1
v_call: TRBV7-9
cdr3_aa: CASSGGPGKMGWNEQFF

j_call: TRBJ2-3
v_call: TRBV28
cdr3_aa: CASLADLTDTQYF

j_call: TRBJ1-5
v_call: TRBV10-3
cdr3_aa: CAISASRTVQPQHF

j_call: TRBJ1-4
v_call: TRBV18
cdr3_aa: CASSPYGTDTDNEKLFF

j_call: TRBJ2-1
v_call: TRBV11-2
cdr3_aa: CASSLLGGGRYNEQFF

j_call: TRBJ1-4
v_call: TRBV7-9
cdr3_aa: CASSREGLTNEKLFF

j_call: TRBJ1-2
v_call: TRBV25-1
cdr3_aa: CASSELAESIAGGYTF

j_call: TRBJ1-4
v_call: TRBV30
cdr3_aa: CACPQGRDEKLFF

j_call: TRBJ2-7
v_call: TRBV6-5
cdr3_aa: CASSFRLPSGRYEQYF

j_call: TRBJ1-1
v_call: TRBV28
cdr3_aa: CASSLLGRGTEAFF

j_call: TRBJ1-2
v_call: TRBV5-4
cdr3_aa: CASSLPTANYGYTF

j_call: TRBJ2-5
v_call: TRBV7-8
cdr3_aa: CASSLDRGHGETQYF

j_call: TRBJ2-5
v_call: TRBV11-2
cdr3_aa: CASTSRRTGGREETQYF

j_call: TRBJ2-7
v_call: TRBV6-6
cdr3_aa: CASSTPPGGEQYF

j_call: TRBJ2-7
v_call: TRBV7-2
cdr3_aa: CASSLVQAAHYEQYF

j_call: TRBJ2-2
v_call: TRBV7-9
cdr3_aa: CASSSGQGHTGELFF

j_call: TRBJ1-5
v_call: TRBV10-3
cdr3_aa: CAISDSQHNQPQHF

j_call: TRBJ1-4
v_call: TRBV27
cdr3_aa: CASSLRGGTNEKLFF

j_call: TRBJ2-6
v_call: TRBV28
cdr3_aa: CASSFPSSGANVLTF

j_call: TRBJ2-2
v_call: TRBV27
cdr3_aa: CASSRFDTGELFF